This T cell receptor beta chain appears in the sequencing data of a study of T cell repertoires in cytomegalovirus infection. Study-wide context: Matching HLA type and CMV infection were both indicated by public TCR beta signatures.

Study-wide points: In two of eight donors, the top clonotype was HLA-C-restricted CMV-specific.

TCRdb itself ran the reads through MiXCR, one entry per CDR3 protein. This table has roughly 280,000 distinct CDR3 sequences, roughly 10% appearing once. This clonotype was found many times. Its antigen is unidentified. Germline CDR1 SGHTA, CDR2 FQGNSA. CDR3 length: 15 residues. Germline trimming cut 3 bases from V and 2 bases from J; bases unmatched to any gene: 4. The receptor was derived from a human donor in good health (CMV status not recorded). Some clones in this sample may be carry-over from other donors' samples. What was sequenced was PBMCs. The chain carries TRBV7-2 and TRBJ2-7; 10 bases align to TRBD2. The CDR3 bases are TGTGCCAGCAGCTTCACCGGGACTAGCGCCTACGAGCAGTACTTC. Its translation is CASSFTGTSAYEQYF. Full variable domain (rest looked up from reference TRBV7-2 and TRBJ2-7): GAGVSQSPSNKVTEKGKDVELRCDPISGHTALYWYRQSLGQGLEFLIYFQGNSAPDKSGLPSDRFSAERTGGSVSTLTIQRTQQEDSAVYLCASSFTGTSAYEQYFGPGTRLTVT.